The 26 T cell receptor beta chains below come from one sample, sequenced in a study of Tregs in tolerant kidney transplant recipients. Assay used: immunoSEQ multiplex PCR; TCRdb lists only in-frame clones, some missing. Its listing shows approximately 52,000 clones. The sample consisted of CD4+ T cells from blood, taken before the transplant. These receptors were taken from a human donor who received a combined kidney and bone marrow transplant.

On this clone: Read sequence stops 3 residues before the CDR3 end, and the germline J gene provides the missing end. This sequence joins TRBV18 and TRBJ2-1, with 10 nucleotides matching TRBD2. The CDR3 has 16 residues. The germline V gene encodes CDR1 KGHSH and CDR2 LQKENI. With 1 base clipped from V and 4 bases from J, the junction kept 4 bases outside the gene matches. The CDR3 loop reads CASSPRGLANYNEQFF. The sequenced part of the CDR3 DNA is TGTGCCAGCTCACCACGGGGACTAGCGAATTACAATGAG.

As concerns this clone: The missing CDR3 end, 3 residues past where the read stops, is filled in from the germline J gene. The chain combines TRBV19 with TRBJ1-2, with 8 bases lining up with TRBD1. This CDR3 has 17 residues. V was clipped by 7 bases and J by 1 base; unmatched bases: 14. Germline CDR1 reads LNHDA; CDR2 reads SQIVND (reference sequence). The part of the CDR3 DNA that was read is TGTGCCAGTACCCGAGTATCGGCAGGGGGCTTTAACTATGGC. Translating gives CASTRVSAGGFNYG. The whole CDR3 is CASTRVSAGGFNYGYTF.

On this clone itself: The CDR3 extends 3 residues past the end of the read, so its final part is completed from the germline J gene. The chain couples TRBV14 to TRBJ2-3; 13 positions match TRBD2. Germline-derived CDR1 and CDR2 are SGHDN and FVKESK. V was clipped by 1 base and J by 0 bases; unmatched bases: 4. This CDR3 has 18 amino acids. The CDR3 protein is CASSQGLAGGPSTDTQYF. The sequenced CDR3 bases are TGTGCCAGCAGCCAAGGACTAGCGGGAGGACCTAGCACAGATACG.

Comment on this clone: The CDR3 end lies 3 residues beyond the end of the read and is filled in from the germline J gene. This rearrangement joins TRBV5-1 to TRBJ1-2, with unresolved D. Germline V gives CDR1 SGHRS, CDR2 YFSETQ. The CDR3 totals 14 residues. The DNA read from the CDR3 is TGCGCCAGCAGCGGCGGGCCCACGGGCCCCGGC. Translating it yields CASSGGPTGPG. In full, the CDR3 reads CASSGGPTGPGYTF.

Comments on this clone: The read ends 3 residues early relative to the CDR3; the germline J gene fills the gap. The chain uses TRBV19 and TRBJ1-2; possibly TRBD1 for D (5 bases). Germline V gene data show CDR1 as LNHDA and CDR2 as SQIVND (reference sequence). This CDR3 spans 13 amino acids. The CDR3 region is CASSPREAGGYTF. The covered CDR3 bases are TGTGCCAGTAGTCCCAGGGAGGCCGGGGGC. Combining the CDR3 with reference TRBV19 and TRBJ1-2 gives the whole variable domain DGGITQSPKYLFRKEGQNVTLSCEQNLNHDAMYWYRQDPGQGLRLIYYSQIVNDFQKGDIAEGYSVSREKKESFPLTVTSAQKNPTAFYLCASSPREAGGYTFGSGTRLTVV.

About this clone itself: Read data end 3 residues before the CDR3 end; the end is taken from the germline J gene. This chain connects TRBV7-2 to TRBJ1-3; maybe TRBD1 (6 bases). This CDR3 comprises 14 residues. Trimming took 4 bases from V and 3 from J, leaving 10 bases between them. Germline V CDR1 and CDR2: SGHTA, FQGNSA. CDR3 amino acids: CASSYNRVGNTIYF. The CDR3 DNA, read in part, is TGTGCCAGCAGCTACAACAGGGTTGGAAACACC.

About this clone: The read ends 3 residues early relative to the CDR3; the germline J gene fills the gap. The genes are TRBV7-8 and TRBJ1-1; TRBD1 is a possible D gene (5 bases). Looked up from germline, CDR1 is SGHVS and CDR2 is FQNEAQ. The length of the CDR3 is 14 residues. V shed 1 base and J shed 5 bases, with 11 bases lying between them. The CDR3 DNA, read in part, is TGTGCCAGCAGCTTAGGGCAGCGGGGGACTGAA. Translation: CASSLGQRGTE. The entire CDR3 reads CASSLGQRGTEAFF.

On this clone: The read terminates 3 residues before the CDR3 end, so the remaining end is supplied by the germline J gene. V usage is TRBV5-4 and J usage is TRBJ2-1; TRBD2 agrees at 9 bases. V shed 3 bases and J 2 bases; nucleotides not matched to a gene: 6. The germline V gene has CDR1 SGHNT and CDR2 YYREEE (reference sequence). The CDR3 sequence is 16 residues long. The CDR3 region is CASSWVTSGPYNEQFF. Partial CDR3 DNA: TGTGCCAGCAGCTGGGTGACTAGCGGACCCTACAATGAG.

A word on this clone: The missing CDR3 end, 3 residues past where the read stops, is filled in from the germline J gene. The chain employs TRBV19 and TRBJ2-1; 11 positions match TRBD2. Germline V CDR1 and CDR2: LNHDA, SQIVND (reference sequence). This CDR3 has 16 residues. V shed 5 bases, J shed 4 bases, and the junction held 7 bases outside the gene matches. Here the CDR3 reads CASSDPGLAVYNEQFF. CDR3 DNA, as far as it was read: TGTGCCAGTAGTGACCCGGGACTAGCGGTTTACAATGAG.

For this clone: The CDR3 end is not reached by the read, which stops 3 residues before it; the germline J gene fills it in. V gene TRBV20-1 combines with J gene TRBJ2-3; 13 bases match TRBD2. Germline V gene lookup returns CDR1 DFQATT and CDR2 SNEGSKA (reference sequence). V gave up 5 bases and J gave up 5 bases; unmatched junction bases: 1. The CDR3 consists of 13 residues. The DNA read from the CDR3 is TGCAGTGCTGGACTAGCGGGGGTAGATACG. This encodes CSAGLAGVDT. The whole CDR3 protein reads CSAGLAGVDTQYF.

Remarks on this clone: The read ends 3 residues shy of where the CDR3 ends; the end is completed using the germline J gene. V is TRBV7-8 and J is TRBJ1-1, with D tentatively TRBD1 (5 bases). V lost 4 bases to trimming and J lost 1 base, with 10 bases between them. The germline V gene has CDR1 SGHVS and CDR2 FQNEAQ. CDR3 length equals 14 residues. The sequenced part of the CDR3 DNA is TGTGCCAGCAGCTATGGACATCCGAACACTGAA. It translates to CASSYGHPNTE. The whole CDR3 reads CASSYGHPNTEAFF. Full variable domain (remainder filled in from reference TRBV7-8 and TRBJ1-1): GAGVSQSPRYKVAKRGQDVALRCDPISGHVSLFWYQQALGQGPEFLTYFQNEAQLDKSGLPSDRFFAERPEGSVSTLKIQRTQQEDSAVYLCASSYGHPNTEAFFGQGTRLTVV.

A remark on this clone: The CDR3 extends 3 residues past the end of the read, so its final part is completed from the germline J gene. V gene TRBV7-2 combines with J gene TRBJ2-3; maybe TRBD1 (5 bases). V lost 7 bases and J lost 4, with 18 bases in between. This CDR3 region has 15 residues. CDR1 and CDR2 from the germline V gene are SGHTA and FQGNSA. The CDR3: CASTLGRSGADTQYF. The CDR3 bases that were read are TGTGCCAGCACCTTGGGGCGGAGTGGGGCAGATACG.

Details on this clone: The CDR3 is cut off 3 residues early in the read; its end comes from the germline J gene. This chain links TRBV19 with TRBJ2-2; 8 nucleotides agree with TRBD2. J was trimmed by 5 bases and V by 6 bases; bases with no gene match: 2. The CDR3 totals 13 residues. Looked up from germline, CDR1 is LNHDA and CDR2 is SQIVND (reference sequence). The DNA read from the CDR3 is TGTGCCAGTAGCGGGAGGGGGACCGGGGAG. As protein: CASSGRGTGE. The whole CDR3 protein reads CASSGRGTGELFF.

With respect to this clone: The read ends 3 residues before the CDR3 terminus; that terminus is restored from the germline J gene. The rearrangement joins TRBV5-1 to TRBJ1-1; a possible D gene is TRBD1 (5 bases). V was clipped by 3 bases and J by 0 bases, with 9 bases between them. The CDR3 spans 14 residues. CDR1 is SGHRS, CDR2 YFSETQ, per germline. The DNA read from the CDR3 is TGCGCCAGCAGCTGGGGGGAGCTGAACACTGAA. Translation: CASSWGELNTE. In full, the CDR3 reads CASSWGELNTEAFF.

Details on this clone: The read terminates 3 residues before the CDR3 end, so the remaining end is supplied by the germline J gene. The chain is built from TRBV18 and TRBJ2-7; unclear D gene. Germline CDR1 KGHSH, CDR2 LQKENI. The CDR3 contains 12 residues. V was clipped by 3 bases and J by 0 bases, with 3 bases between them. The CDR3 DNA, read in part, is TGTGCCAGCTCACCTAGCTCCTACGAG. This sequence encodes CASSPSSYE. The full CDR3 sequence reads CASSPSSYEQYF.

Here the CDR3 reads CASSLDRPKNTGELFF. The sequenced CDR3 bases are TGTGCCAGCTCACTCGACAGACCGAAGAACACCGGGGAG. The chain is built from TRBV18 and TRBJ2-2; D possibly corresponds to TRBD1 (5 bases). With the read ending 3 residues before the CDR3 end, the germline J gene is used to fill in that end. Deletions cut 4 bases from V and 1 base from J, with 13 bases between. This CDR3 region has 16 residues. Germline V gene lookup returns CDR1 KGHSH and CDR2 LQKENI.

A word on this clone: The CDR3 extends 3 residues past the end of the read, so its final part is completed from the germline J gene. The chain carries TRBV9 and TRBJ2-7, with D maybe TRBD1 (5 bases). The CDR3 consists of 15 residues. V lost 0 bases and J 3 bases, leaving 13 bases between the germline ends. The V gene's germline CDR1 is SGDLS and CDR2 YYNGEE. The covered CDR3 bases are TGTGCCAGCAGCGTAGAGGGTGGGGCTAACTACGAG. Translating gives CASSVEGGANYE. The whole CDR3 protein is CASSVEGGANYEQYF. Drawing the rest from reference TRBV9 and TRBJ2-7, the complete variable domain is DSGVTQTPKHLITATGQRVTLRCSPRSGDLSVYWYQQSLDQGLQFLIQYYNGEERAKGNILERFSAQQFPDLHSELNLSSLELGDSALYFCASSVEGGANYEQYFGPGTRLTVT.

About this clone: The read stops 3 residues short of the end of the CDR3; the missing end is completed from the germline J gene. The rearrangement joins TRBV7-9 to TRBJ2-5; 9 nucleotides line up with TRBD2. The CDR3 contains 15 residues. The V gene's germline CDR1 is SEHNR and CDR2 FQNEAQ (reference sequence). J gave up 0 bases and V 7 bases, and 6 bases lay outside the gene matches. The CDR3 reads CASTAPSGNQETQYF. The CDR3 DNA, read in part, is TGTGCCAGCACCGCCCCTAGCGGGAACCAAGAGACC.

CDR3 bases read: TGTGCCTGGAGTGTACAGGAGCCGTACGAG. It yields the protein CAWSVQEPYE. The complete CDR3 protein is CAWSVQEPYEQYF. V gene TRBV30 combines with J gene TRBJ2-7; D possibly corresponds to TRBD1 (5 bases). With the read ending 3 residues before the CDR3 end, the germline J gene is used to fill in that end. Germline V gene lookup returns CDR1 GTSNPN and CDR2 SVGIG (reference sequence). V dropped 0 bases and J dropped 4 bases, with 10 bases sitting between them. The CDR3 length is 13 residues.

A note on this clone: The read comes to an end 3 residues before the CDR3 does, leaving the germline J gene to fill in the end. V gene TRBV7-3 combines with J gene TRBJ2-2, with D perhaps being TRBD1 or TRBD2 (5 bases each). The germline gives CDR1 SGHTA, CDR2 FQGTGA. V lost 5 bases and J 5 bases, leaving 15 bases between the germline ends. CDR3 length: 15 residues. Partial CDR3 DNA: TGTGCCAGCAGCGCCCAGGGAGTGGATACCGGGGAG. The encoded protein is CASSAQGVDTGE. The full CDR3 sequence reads CASSAQGVDTGELFF.

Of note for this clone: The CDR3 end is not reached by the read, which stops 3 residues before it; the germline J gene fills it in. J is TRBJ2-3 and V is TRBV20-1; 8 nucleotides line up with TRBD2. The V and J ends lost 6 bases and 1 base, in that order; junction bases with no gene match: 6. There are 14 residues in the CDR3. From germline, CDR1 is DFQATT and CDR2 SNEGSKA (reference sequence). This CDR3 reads CSAKLADRTDTQYF. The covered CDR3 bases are TGCAGTGCCAAACTAGCGGACCGCACAGATACG.

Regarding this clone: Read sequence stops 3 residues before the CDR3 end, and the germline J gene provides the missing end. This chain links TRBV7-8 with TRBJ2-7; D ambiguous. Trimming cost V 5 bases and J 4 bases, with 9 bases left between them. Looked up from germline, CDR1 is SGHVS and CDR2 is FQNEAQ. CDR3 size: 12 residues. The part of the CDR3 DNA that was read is TGTGCCAGCAGCGACTCCACATACGAG. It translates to CASSDSTYE. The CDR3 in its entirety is CASSDSTYEQYF. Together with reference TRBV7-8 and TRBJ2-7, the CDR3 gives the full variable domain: GAGVSQSPRYKVAKRGQDVALRCDPISGHVSLFWYQQALGQGPEFLTYFQNEAQLDKSGLPSDRFFAERPEGSVSTLKIQRTQQEDSAVYLCASSDSTYEQYFGPGTRLTVT.

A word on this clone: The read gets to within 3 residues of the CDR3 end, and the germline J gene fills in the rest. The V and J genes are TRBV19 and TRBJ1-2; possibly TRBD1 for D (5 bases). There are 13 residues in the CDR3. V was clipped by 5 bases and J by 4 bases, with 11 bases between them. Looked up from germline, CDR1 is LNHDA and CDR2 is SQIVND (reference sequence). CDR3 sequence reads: CASSRRGTYGYTF. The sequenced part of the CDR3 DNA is TGTGCCAGTAGTCGGCGGGGGACCTATGGC.

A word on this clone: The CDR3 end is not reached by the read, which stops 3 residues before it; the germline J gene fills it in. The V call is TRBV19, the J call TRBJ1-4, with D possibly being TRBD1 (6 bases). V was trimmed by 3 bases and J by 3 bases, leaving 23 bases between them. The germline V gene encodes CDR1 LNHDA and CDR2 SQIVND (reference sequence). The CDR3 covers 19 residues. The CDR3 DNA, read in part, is TGTGCCAGTAGTATGGCGTGGGGACAATCCAGAAAGTCTAATGAAAAA. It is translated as CASSMAWGQSRKSNEK. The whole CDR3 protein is CASSMAWGQSRKSNEKLFF.

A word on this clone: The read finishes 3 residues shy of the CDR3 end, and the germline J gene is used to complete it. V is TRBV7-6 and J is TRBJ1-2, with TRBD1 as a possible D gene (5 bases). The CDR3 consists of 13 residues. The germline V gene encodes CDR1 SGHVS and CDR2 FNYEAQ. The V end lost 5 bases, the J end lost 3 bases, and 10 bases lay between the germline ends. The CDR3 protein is CASSLTEDYGYTF. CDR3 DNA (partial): TGTGCCAGCAGCCTGACAGAGGACTATGGC.

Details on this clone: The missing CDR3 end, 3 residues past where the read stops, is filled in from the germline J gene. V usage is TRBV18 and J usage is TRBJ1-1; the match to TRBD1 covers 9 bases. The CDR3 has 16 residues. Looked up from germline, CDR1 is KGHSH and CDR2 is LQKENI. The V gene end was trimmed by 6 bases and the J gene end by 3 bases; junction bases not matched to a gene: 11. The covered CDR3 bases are TGTGCCAGCTCGCAAACAGGGGGCGCCGTGGACACTGAA. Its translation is CASSQTGGAVDTE. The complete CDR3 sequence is CASSQTGGAVDTEAFF.